These T cell receptor beta chains were read from a single sample in a study of blood T cell repertoires in COVID-19. The protocol was immunoSEQ multiplex PCR, while the TCRdb copy is restricted to in-frame clones and leaves out a portion. The sample yields about 180,000 clones, roughly 85% seen once. Specimen: peripheral blood. Receptors were obtained from a man in his sixties with acute or convalescent COVID-19. CDR3s include the opening cysteine and the closing phenylalanine or tryptophan. D genes are given only for firm matches. Expanded clones are given a class, and other clones once, few, many or no size at all.

j_call cdr3_length clone_size v_call d_call cdr3_aa cdr3_nt
TRBJ2-3 15 - TRBV18 TRBD1 CASSPGTGAGDTQYF TGTGCCAGCTCCCCGGGGACAGGGGCCGGAGATACGCAGTATTTT
TRBJ2-2 15 - TRBV6-6 TRBD1 CASTKGQLNTGELFF TGTGCCAGCACCAAGGGACAGTTAAACACCGGGGAGCTGTTTTTT
TRBJ2-3 15 - TRBV7-3 - CASSLISGPTDTQYF TGTGCCAGCAGCTTAATCAGCGGGCCCACAGATACGCAGTATTTT
TRBJ2-7 16 - TRBV27 TRBD1 CASAQDRAPSPYEQYF TGTGCCAGCGCCCAGGACAGGGCTCCTTCACCCTACGAGCAGTACTTC
TRBJ1-2 14 - TRBV6-5 - CASSYLRANYGYTF TGTGCCAGCAGTTACCTAAGAGCTAACTATGGCTACACCTTC
TRBJ2-7 14 - TRBV6-6 TRBD2 CASKEGGGPYEQYF TGTGCCAGCAAAGAAGGCGGGGGACCCTACGAGCAGTACTTC
TRBJ2-7 13 - TRBV19 - CASSIARGDEQYF TGTGCCAGTAGTATTGCCAGGGGCGACGAGCAGTACTTC
TRBJ2-7 15 - TRBV5-1 TRBD2 CASSLEASGSYEQYF TGCGCCAGCAGCTTGGAGGCTAGCGGCTCCTACGAGCAGTACTTC
TRBJ2-7 13 - TRBV7-2 TRBD2 CASSLISGGVQYF TGTGCCAGCAGCTTAATTAGCGGGGGAGTTCAGTACTTC
TRBJ2-7 13 - TRBV7-2 TRBD2 CASSSTSGSREYF TGTGCCAGCAGCTCCACTAGCGGATCCCGGGAGTACTTC
TRBJ1-2 14 - TRBV19 TRBD1 CASSTGTGVPGYTF TGTGCCAGTAGTACCGGGACAGGGGTACCGGGCTACACCTTC
TRBJ1-2 14 - TRBV13 TRBD1 CASSIRTGGYGYTF TGTGCCAGCAGCATTCGGACAGGGGGCTATGGCTACACCTTC
TRBJ2-7 15 - TRBV11-2 TRBD2 CASSLVGGGSYEQYF TGTGCCAGCAGCTTAGTGGGGGGGGGCTCCTACGAGCAGTACTTC
TRBJ2-7 12 once TRBV28 - CASRSSSYEQYF TGTGCCAGCAGATCTAGCTCCTACGAGCAGTACTTC
TRBJ2-7 16 - TRBV7-8 TRBD1 CASSLAPGTGKYEQYF TGTGCCAGCAGCTTAGCCCCCGGGACAGGGAAGTACGAGCAGTACTTC
TRBJ1-4 16 - TRBV6-4 - CASRGWVQGPYEKLFF TGTGCCAGCAGGGGGTGGGTACAGGGACCCTATGAAAAACTGTTTTTT
TRBJ2-5 15 - TRBV20-1 TRBD1 CSASLAGGGQETQYF TGCAGTGCTAGTTTAGCAGGGGGTGGCCAAGAGACCCAGTACTTC
TRBJ2-2 15 - TRBV11-3 TRBD1 CASSLVGQGARELFF TGTGCCAGCAGCTTAGTCGGACAGGGGGCCCGGGAGCTGTTTTTT
TRBJ1-4 14 - TRBV19 - CASSTQGTNEKLFF TGTGCCAGTAGTACACAGGGAACTAATGAAAAACTGTTTTTT
TRBJ1-6 19 - TRBV7-2 - CASSLKLGGAPGYNSPLHF TGTGCCAGCAGCTTAAAACTTGGGGGCGCGCCCGGCTATAATTCACCCCTCCACTTT
TRBJ1-2 12 once TRBV19 TRBD1 CASSFGTAGYTF TGTGCCAGTAGTTTCGGGACAGCTGGCTACACCTTC
TRBJ2-7 17 - TRBV21-1 - CASSKAREGTSSYEQYF TGTGCCAGCAGCAAAGCGCGGGAGGGGACAAGCTCCTACGAGCAGTACTTC
TRBJ2-3 17 - TRBV28 - CATAGWVSVVKTDTQYF TGTGCCACCGCCGGGTGGGTTAGCGTAGTGAAAACAGATACGCAGTATTTT
TRBJ1-2 14 - TRBV15 - CATSKGDTGFGYTF TGTGCCACCAGCAAGGGGGACACTGGTTTCGGCTACACCTTC